Following are 31 T cell receptor beta chains from one sample sequenced in a study of PD-L1 blockade in urothelial cancer. Time point reported: pretreatment peripheral blood. Sequenced by immunoSEQ multiplex PCR; TCRdb stores in-frame clones only, minus some. The data contain 95,000 to 100,000 clones, around 87% of them singletons. The sequencing here drew on PBMCs, taken around atezolizumab (anti-PD-L1) treatment. All receptors derive from a man in his 60s with urothelial cancer.

This chain connects TRBV28 to TRBJ1-2; D gene uncertain. CDR3 length: 13 residues. The ends were cut back, 5 bases at V and 1 base at J, with 8 bases in the middle. Per the germline V gene, CDR1 is MDHEN and CDR2 is SYDVKM. This CDR3 is CASSLDFNYGYTF. CDR3 nucleotides: TGTGCCAGCAGTCTCGACTTTAACTATGGCTACACCTTC.

The chain links TRBV27 to TRBJ2-1; 10 bases map to TRBD2. With 5 bases clipped from V and 0 bases from J, the junction kept 4 bases outside the gene matches. Germline assignment: CDR1 MNHEY and CDR2 SMNVEV (reference sequence). CDR3 length equals 16 residues. The CDR3 bases are TGTGCCAGCAGTCTCCTAGCGGGGGTCTCCTACAATGAGCAGTTCTTC. It codes for CASSLLAGVSYNEQFF.

The chain joins TRBV19 to TRBJ1-4, with 7 bases that match TRBD1. Germline loops: CDR1 LNHDA, CDR2 SQIVND (reference sequence). The CDR3 runs 14 residues. After removal of 5 bases from V and 8 bases from J, the junction contained 8 bases not matched to a gene. The DNA of the CDR3 is TGTGCCAGTAGTGTACAGGGGAGGAACGAAAAACTGTTTTTT. Translation: CASSVQGRNEKLFF.

The rearrangement joins TRBV7-9 to TRBJ1-2; unclear D gene. Germline values: CDR1 SEHNR, CDR2 FQNEAQ (reference sequence). Trimming removed 5 bases from V and 3 bases from J, with 13 bases in between. The CDR3 runs to 14 residues. The CDR3 loop reads CASSTTHGDYGYTF. CDR3 sequence (DNA): TGTGCCAGCAGCACCACCCACGGGGACTATGGCTACACCTTC.

This clone was counted only a few times. The chain joins TRBV7-9 to TRBJ1-2; 9 nucleotides agree with TRBD1. CDR3 size: 13 residues. CDR1 and CDR2 (germline): SEHNR, FQNEAQ (reference sequence). J was trimmed by 6 bases and V by 5 bases; bases with no gene match: 4. In DNA form, the CDR3 reads TGTGCCAGCAGCCCCGGGACAGGGCATGGCTACACCTTC. It translates to CASSPGTGHGYTF.

The chain joins TRBV15 to TRBJ1-6; 8 bases are shared with TRBD1. V shed 3 bases, J shed 6 bases, and the junction held 7 bases outside the gene matches. CDR1 is LNHNV, CDR2 YYDKDF, per germline (reference sequence). The CDR3 is 16 amino acids. The CDR3 DNA reads TGTGCCACCAGCAGCCCAGGGGGCTCGTTTAATTCACCCCTCCACTTT. Amino acid sequence: CATSSPGGSFNSPLHF.

This clone is a singleton in its sample. The chain is built from TRBV5-1 and TRBJ2-1; the D is unclear. Per germline, CDR1 SGHRS and CDR2 YFSETQ. V was pared by 0 bases and J by 0 bases, with 4 bases between. The length of the CDR3 is 14 residues. This CDR3 reads CASSLGASYNEQFF. CDR3 DNA sequence: TGCGCCAGCAGCTTGGGGGCCTCCTACAATGAGCAGTTCTTC. Using reference TRBV5-1 and TRBJ2-1 for the parts outside the CDR3, the full variable domain is KAGVTQTPRYLIKTRGQQVTLSCSPISGHRSVSWYQQTPGQGLQFLFEYFSETQRNKGNFPGRFSGRQFSNSRSEMNVSTLELGDSALYLCASSLGASYNEQFFGPGTRLTVL.

This clone was detected once. This sequence joins TRBV19 and TRBJ1-2, with D uncertain. The CDR3 is 17 residues long. V was trimmed by 2 bases and J by 5 bases, leaving 21 bases between them. CDR1 and CDR2 from the germline V gene are LNHDA and SQIVND (reference sequence). Written as DNA, the CDR3 is TGTGCCAGTAGTATACCTGGATCGGGGATAGAGAGATATGGCTACACCTTC. This translates into CASSIPGSGIERYGYTF.

This chain joins TRBV2 and TRBJ2-3; possible D gene TRBD1, 6 bases. The CDR3 sequence is 16 residues long. The V gene lost 9 bases and the J gene lost 0 bases, with 19 bases spanning the gap. Per germline, CDR1 SNHLY and CDR2 FYNNEI. The CDR3 region is CASFIPGQTSTDTQYF. The CDR3 DNA reads as TGTGCCAGTTTTATCCCTGGACAGACTAGCACAGATACGCAGTATTTT.

This sequence joins TRBV28 and TRBJ1-5, with 8 bases identical to TRBD1. The CDR3 covers 13 residues. The junction had 6 bases not matched to a gene; V was cut back by 7 bases and J by 7 bases. Germline CDR1 reads MDHEN; CDR2 reads SYDVKM. This CDR3 is CASKSGGEQPQHF. The CDR3 nucleotides are TGTGCCAGCAAGTCAGGGGGCGAACAGCCCCAGCATTTT. Complete variable domain (other parts from reference TRBV28 and TRBJ1-5): DVKVTQSSRYLVKRTGEKVFLECVQDMDHENMFWYRQDPGLGLRLIYFSYDVKMKEKGDIPEGYSVSREKKERFSLILESASTNQTSMYLCASKSGGEQPQHFGDGTRLSIL.

This chain links TRBV2 with TRBJ1-2; possibly TRBD1 for D (6 bases). Germline loops: CDR1 SNHLY, CDR2 FYNNEI. V was pared by 3 bases and J by 2 bases, with 10 bases between. The CDR3 length is 14 residues. The CDR3 loop is CASSDRGVNYGYTF. CDR3 nucleotides: TGTGCCAGCAGTGACAGGGGAGTAAACTATGGCTACACCTTC.

The gene calls are TRBV28 and TRBJ2-7; TRBD2 might be the D (5 bases). V was trimmed by 5 bases and J by 7 bases, leaving 12 bases between them. CDR1 and CDR2 from the germline V gene are MDHEN and SYDVKM. The CDR3 has 12 amino acids. CDR3 nucleotide sequence: TGTGCCAGCAGTCCAGGACTGGGTGAGCAGTACTTC. Translating gives CASSPGLGEQYF. Variable domain in full (rest from reference TRBV28 and TRBJ2-7): DVKVTQSSRYLVKRTGEKVFLECVQDMDHENMFWYRQDPGLGLRLIYFSYDVKMKEKGDIPEGYSVSREKKERFSLILESASTNQTSMYLCASSPGLGEQYFGPGTRLTVT.

V and J are TRBV2 and TRBJ1-2, with 7 bases aligning to TRBD1. CDR1 and CDR2 (germline): SNHLY, FYNNEI. CDR3 length: 13 amino acids. After removal of 8 bases from V and 8 bases from J, the junction contained 11 bases not matched to a gene. CDR3 in DNA: TGTGCCAGCGGGGTGTCGGAGGGGGCGGGCTACACCTTC. Its translation is CASGVSEGAGYTF.

The V gene is TRBV29-1, the J gene TRBJ1-5, with D unclear. V gave up 5 bases and J gave up 2 bases, with 10 bases separating them. CDR3 length: 13 residues. Germline V gene sequence: CDR1 SQVTM, CDR2 ANQGSEA. This CDR3 is CSVNIGGNQPQHF. DNA for the CDR3: TGCAGCGTTAATATCGGGGGCAATCAGCCCCAGCATTTT. Looking up the rest from reference TRBV29-1 and TRBJ1-5 gives the full variable domain: SAVISQKPSRDICQRGTSLTIQCQVDSQVTMMFWYRQQPGQSLTLIATANQGSEATYESGFVIDKFPISRPNLTFSTLTVSNMSPEDSSIYLCSVNIGGNQPQHFGDGTRLSIL.

This clone appeared once. This chain uses TRBV9 with TRBJ2-7; the D is unclear. CDR1 is SGDLS, CDR2 YYNGEE, per germline. The CDR3 is 14 residues long. Trimming shortened V by 0 bases and J by 5 bases, and 12 bases separated the two germline ends. The CDR3 reads CASSVGSTINEQYF. CDR3 coding DNA: TGTGCCAGCAGCGTAGGTAGCACTATAAACGAGCAGTACTTC.

This chain links TRBV29-1 with TRBJ2-5; TRBD1 is a possible D gene (5 bases). V was pared by 7 bases and J by 0 bases, with 15 bases between. CDR1 is SQVTM, CDR2 ANQGSEA, per germline. This CDR3 is built from 14 residues. The CDR3 sequence is CSAMTVRYQETQYF. The CDR3 nucleotides read TGCAGCGCAATGACAGTGAGGTACCAAGAGACCCAGTACTTC.

This chain links TRBV9 with TRBJ2-3; no firm D call. Germline-derived CDR1 and CDR2 are SGDLS and YYNGEE. The CDR3 runs to 14 residues. V dropped 0 bases and J dropped 9 bases, with 14 bases sitting between them. The CDR3 DNA follows: TGTGCCAGCAGCGTAGCTACCCCCCCTATCACGCAGTATTTT. Residues: CASSVATPPITQYF.

This sequence joins TRBV5-4 and TRBJ2-2, with D unclear. The CDR3 has 13 residues. The germline V and J ends were trimmed by 4 bases and 6 bases, with 10 bases remaining between them. Germline V CDR1 and CDR2: SGHNT, YYREEE (reference sequence). The CDR3 sequence: CASSAAISGELFF. The CDR3 bases are TGTGCCAGCAGCGCTGCTATATCCGGGGAGCTGTTTTTT.

The chain employs TRBV6-5 and TRBJ2-5, with 8 positions matching TRBD1. V shed 5 bases, J shed 7 bases, and the junction held 3 bases outside the gene matches. The CDR3 loop spans 12 amino acids. Germline V gives CDR1 MNHEY, CDR2 SVGAGI. CDR3 DNA sequence: TGTGCCAGCAGTCGACAGGGGATGACCCAGTACTTC. This gives the protein CASSRQGMTQYF.

This clone was seen a few times. The chain recombines TRBV19 with TRBJ2-7; 8 positions match TRBD1. The CDR3 runs to 13 residues. In germline, CDR1 is LNHDA, CDR2 SQIVND (reference sequence). V trimming: 4 bases; J trimming: 3 bases; junction bases outside the gene matches: 2. CDR3 region: CASSRDRNYEQYF. The CDR3 DNA reads TGTGCCAGTAGTAGGGACAGGAACTACGAGCAGTACTTC.

The rearrangement joins TRBV6-5 to TRBJ2-3, with D perhaps matching TRBD2 (6 bases). The length of the CDR3 is 13 residues. Germline CDR1 MNHEY, CDR2 SVGAGI. V was pared by 5 bases and J by 8 bases, with 14 bases between. The CDR3 DNA reads TGTGCCAGCAGTGCGATAACGGGGGTTACGCAGTATTTT. Residues: CASSAITGVTQYF.

V and J are TRBV28 and TRBJ1-2; the match to TRBD1 covers 7 bases. Germline V gene data show CDR1 as MDHEN and CDR2 as SYDVKM. V trimming: 7 bases; J trimming: 1 base; junction bases outside the gene matches: 6. The CDR3 runs 14 residues. The CDR3: CASKKGQINYGYTF. The CDR3 DNA reads as TGTGCCAGCAAAAAGGGACAGATTAACTATGGCTACACCTTC.

This chain connects TRBV6-1 to TRBJ2-1; D remains unclear. The V end lost 6 bases, the J end lost 7 bases, and 10 bases lay between the germline ends. Germline assignment: CDR1 MNHNS and CDR2 SASEGT. The CDR3 extends over 12 amino acids. The CDR3 here is CASRHTGNEQFF. In DNA form, the CDR3 reads TGTGCCAGCAGGCACACCGGGAATGAGCAGTTCTTC.

The chain uses TRBV27 and TRBJ2-7; TRBD2 is a possible D gene (7 bases). Trimming removed 0 bases from V and 2 bases from J, with 17 bases in between. CDR3 length: 17 residues. Germline CDR1 is MNHEY and CDR2 is SMNVEV (reference sequence). CDR3 nucleotides: TGTGCCAGCAGTTTATCCTTTGTAGGGGGGACTACCTACGAGCAGTACTTC. Protein: CASSLSFVGGTTYEQYF.

V is TRBV19 and J is TRBJ1-5, with a weak D call TRBD1 (5 bases). V shed 3 bases and J shed 4 bases, with 16 bases lying between them. Germline V gives CDR1 LNHDA, CDR2 SQIVND (reference sequence). The CDR3 sequence is 16 residues long. The CDR3 spells CASSMASPGLNQPQHF. The CDR3, as DNA: TGTGCCAGTAGTATGGCGTCTCCGGGACTTAATCAGCCCCAGCATTTT.

The rearrangement joins TRBV7-3 to TRBJ2-3; perhaps TRBD1 as D (6 bases). Trimming pared 0 bases from V and 3 bases from J, leaving 13 bases between. CDR1 and CDR2 from the germline V gene are SGHTA and FQGTGA. The CDR3 totals 16 residues. Here the CDR3 DNA reads TGTGCCAGCAGCTTAACCGGACAGCCTGGGACAGATACGCAGTATTTT. Protein product: CASSLTGQPGTDTQYF.

The rearrangement links TRBV29-1 to TRBJ2-3, with TRBD2 matching 7 bases. The V segment lost 6 bases and the J segment 4 bases; nucleotides outside the gene matches: 13. CDR1 is SQVTM, CDR2 ANQGSEA, per germline. CDR3 size: 15 residues. The CDR3 coding sequence is TGCAGCGTACCGCCCGTAGCGGGCGGCCCAGATACGCAGTATTTT. It encodes CSVPPVAGGPDTQYF.

The chain links TRBV28 to TRBJ1-2; D is unclear. Germline CDR1 is MDHEN and CDR2 is SYDVKM. The CDR3 spans 13 residues. The V and J ends lost 10 bases and 8 bases respectively, with 20 bases between them. CDR3 nucleotide sequence: TGTGCCACCTCACCGGGCTCGAGGGAGGGCTACACCTTC. It yields the protein CATSPGSREGYTF.

The chain is built from TRBV29-1 and TRBJ1-4; no clear D gene. V lost 4 bases and J 7 bases, leaving 13 bases between the germline ends. The CDR3 is made up of 13 amino acids. Germline CDR1 is SQVTM and CDR2 is ANQGSEA. The CDR3 nucleotides are TGCAGCGTTGGGCCAGCGGGTAGTGAAAAACTGTTTTTT. This translates into CSVGPAGSEKLFF.

V usage is TRBV6-6 and J usage is TRBJ2-7; D may be TRBD2 (6 bases). This CDR3 is 14 amino acids long. Germline V gene sequence: CDR1 MNHNY, CDR2 SVGAGI (reference sequence). The V end was cut by 6 bases, the J end by 2 bases, with 14 bases between. This chain's CDR3 is CASRDPGGAYEQYF. CDR3 in DNA: TGTGCCAGCAGGGACCCGGGCGGGGCCTACGAGCAGTACTTC.

The DNA of the CDR3 is TGTGCCAGCAGTTTAGGGCAGGATCGGTACGAGCAGTACTTC. Translated: CASSLGQDRYEQYF. The chain carries TRBV28 and TRBJ2-7; D is undetermined. The CDR3 runs 14 residues. Deletions cut 2 bases from V and 4 bases from J, with 12 bases between. Germline CDR1 is MDHEN and CDR2 is SYDVKM.